This TCR beta chain was sequenced in a study of cytomegalovirus exposure and HLA in healthy donors. Study outcomes and limitations: Associated with cytomegalovirus, according to the listing, were 150 to 200 TCR beta chains. A missense DCLRE1C variant was associated with V- and J-gene trimming of TCR beta chains in a later analysis, and an independent cohort replicated the association. Confirmation in vitro established that a few CMV-associated chains were specific for CMV antigens.

V gave up 0 bases and J gave up 7 bases; unmatched junction bases: 10. The CDR3 extends over 15 amino acids. Germline CDR1 SGHRS, CDR2 YFSETQ. PCR employed 60 Vbeta and 13 Jbeta primers. Profiling relied on immunoSEQ multiplex PCR, and the TCRdb table lists in-frame clones only, not all of them. Among about 200,000 clones listed, about 72% were seen once. Points on this clone: Antigen: not known.

The clonotype comes from a male donor in good health and CMV-seronegative. This rearrangement joins TRBV5-1 to TRBJ2-7, with TRBD2 identical over 7 bases. Sequencing input: PBMCs. CDR3 residues: CASSLAPRGTWEQYF. DNA for the CDR3: TGCGCCAGCAGCTTGGCCCCGCGGGGGACTTGGGAGCAGTACTTC.